These T cell receptor beta chains were read from a single sample in a study of tumor and adjacent non-tumor tissue in lung cancer. TCRdb re-called the multiplex PCR reads with MiXCR, one entry per CDR3 protein. This sample carries 60,000 to 90,000 distinct CDR3 sequences, 65% to 75% of them seen once, and the ten largest clones take about 27%. The sequencing sample was made of distant non-tumor lung tissue. These receptors came from a woman between 50 and 59 years old with non-small cell lung cancer. Both conserved end residues are part of each CDR3. A D gene is named only where the DNA matches it firmly. A clone size is listed for some rows: how often the clone was seen (once, few, many), or a class if it is expanded.

>TRBD2|TRBV5-5|TRBJ2-2|.
TGTGCTACCCGCACGGATTTATACGGGAGGACCCCCGGGGAGCTGTTTTTT
CATRTDLYGRTPGELFF
>.|TRBV5-1|TRBJ1-1|.
TGCGCCAGCAGCTTGGAACCCCTTGGGGGACTGGGTAATTGGTGGAACACTGAAGCTTTCTTT
CASSLEPLGGLGNWWNTEAFF
>.|TRBV5-1|TRBJ2-1|.
TGCGCCAGCAGCTACGGTGGGGGGTGGACCTACAATGAGCAGTTCTTC
CASSYGGGWTYNEQFF
>TRBD1|TRBV11-1|TRBJ2-3|.
TGTGCCCGCAGTATAGCTACAGGGGCTGAAACGCAGTATTTT
CARSIATGAETQYF
>TRBD1|TRBV5-6|TRBJ1-2|.
TGTGCTAGCAGATTCTGGACAGGGCCTAACTATGGCTACACCTTC
CASRFWTGPNYGYTF
>TRBD2|TRBV12-3/TRBV12-4|TRBJ2-3|.
TGTGCCAGCAGGGTAGCGGGTGAGGGGGATACGCAGTATTTT
CASRVAGEGDTQYF
>TRBD1|TRBV5-1|TRBJ2-7|.
TGCGCCAGCAGCCCGGGACAGGGAAAGAGCGAGCAGTACTTC
CASSPGQGKSEQYF
>.|TRBV20-1|TRBJ1-6|.
TGCAGTGCTAGAGACAGGGATTATAATCCATCCCTCCACTTT
CSARDRDYNPSLHF
>TRBD2|TRBV20-1|TRBJ2-1|many
TGCAGTGCTAGACGGGGGGGGCCGGGCAATGAGCAGTTCTTC
CSARRGGPGNEQFF
>.|TRBV4-3|TRBJ2-1|.
TGCGCCGGCAGTCAAGACGGGGTAAGACACAATGAGCAGTTCTTC
CAGSQDGVRHNEQFF
>TRBD2|TRBV29-1|TRBJ2-3|.
TGCAGCTCCAGAAAGGGGACTAACTTAGTTACGCAGTATTTT
CSSRKGTNLVTQYF
>.|TRBV7-3|TRBJ2-2|few
TGTGCCAGCAGCTTAGGTGTTTTCGGGGGAAGGGCCGGGGAGCTGTTTTTT
CASSLGVFGGRAGELFF
>.|TRBV29-1|TRBJ2-1|many
TGCAGCGTTGAACAGAGCTCCTACAATGAGCAGTTCTTC
CSVEQSSYNEQFF
>TRBD2|TRBV20-1|TRBJ2-2|.
TGCAGTGCCAATCAGAGAACTAGCGGGATGTCATTTACCGGGGAGCTGTTTTTT
CSANQRTSGMSFTGELFF
>.|TRBV5-4|TRBJ2-2|.
TGTGCCAGTAGCACGGGGATCGAGGGTAGGGGGGAGCTGTTTTTT
CASSTGIEGRGELFF
>TRBD1|TRBV6-6|TRBJ2-7|many
TGTGCCAGCAGTTATATGGACAGGGACTACGAGCAGTACTTC
CASSYMDRDYEQYF
>.|TRBV11-3|TRBJ2-3|.
TGTGCCAACAGCTTCGACAGGCTGGCAGATACGCAGTATTTT
CANSFDRLADTQYF
>TRBD2|TRBV30|TRBJ2-3|.
TGTGCCTGGACTGGGGGAGGGATTGATACGCAGTATTTT
CAWTGGGIDTQYF
>.|TRBV4-3|TRBJ2-4|.
TGCGCCAGCAGCCAAGATGTTGCGCTCGGCGACAAAAACATTCAGTACTTC
CASSQDVALGDKNIQYF
>.|TRBV20-1|TRBJ2-3|.
TGCAGTGTTACCGGACAAGCAACTCGCACAGATACGCAGTATTTT
CSVTGQATRTDTQYF
>.|TRBV6-6|TRBJ1-1|.
TGTGCCAGCAGTGCCGGGGGGCATGAGACTGAAGTTTTCTTT
CASSAGGHETEVFF
>.|TRBV11-2|TRBJ2-5|.
TGTGCCGGCAGCCTTAACGCAGGGGGGCCGGCCCAGTACTTC
CAGSLNAGGPAQYF
>.|TRBV11-2|TRBJ2-1|.
TGTGTCAACACCCCAGAGGGCGAGGGAAGCTCCTACACTGAGCAGTTCTTC
CVNTPEGEGSSYTEQFF
>.|TRBV11-2|TRBJ1-6|.
TGTGCCAGCAGCTTAGCATGGGAAAACTCACCCCTCCACTTT
CASSLAWENSPLHF
>.|TRBV11-3|TRBJ2-2|.
TGTGCCAGCAGCCCCACTAGATTCACTGGGGAGCTGTTTTTT
CASSPTRFTGELFF
>.|TRBV11-2|TRBJ1-5|.
TGTACCAGCGGCGAAGACAGGAACCGGCCCCAGCATTTT
CTSGEDRNRPQHF
>.|TRBV5-1|TRBJ2-5|few
TGCGCCAGCAGCTTGGCTCAGAAAGAGACCCAGTACTTC
CASSLAQKETQYF
>TRBD2|TRBV7-2|TRBJ2-3|.
TGTGCCAGCAGCGCGGGACTAGCAGGAGATACGCAGTATTTT
CASSAGLAGDTQYF
>TRBD2|TRBV20-1|TRBJ2-1|.
TGCAGTGCTGAGAGAACGGTGACTAGCGGATACAATGAGCAGTTCTTC
CSAERTVTSGYNEQFF
>TRBD2|TRBV11-2|TRBJ2-7|.
TGTGCAAGCAACTTACTAGCGAGAGGGTACGAGCAGTACTTC
CASNLLARGYEQYF
>.|TRBV11-2|TRBJ2-1|.
TGTGCCAGTATCCCCTCCGGACATGAGCAGTTCTTC
CASIPSGHEQFF
>TRBD2|TRBV11-3|TRBJ2-1|.
TGTGCCAACAGTCGCGAGGGAGCGGGACCGTATGAGCAGTTCTTC
CANSREGAGPYEQFF
>.|TRBV10-3|TRBJ2-1|.
TGTGCCATCAGTGAATCCGATGTGCAGTTCTTC
CAISESDVQFF
>.|TRBV11-2|TRBJ2-3|once
TGCGCCAGCAACTTAGTCGGCAGAAACACAGATACGCAGTATTTT
CASNLVGRNTDTQYF
>.|TRBV29-1|TRBJ2-2|.
TGCAGCGGGGCTGGGGAAACCGGGGAGCTATTTTTT
CSGAGETGELFF
>.|TRBV11-2|TRBJ2-7|.
TGTGCCAGCAGCCCCTTGGCTAGTGGTTCCTACGAGCAGTACTTC
CASSPLASGSYEQYF
>TRBD1|TRBV5-4|TRBJ2-7|many
TGTGCCAGCAGCCCCGGACAGGGGCGGAACTACGAGCAGTACTTC
CASSPGQGRNYEQYF
>.|TRBV28|TRBJ2-7|.
TGTGCCATCGAAGAGGTCAGCTTCTACGAGCAGTACTTC
CAIEEVSFYEQYF
>.|TRBV7-3|TRBJ1-1|.
TGTGCCAGCAGCCCCCCGGGGGAGAAAGCTTTCTTT
CASSPPGEKAFF
>.|TRBV7-9|TRBJ2-1|.
TGTGCCAGCAGCGCACGAGCAAGCTCCTACAATGAGCAGTTCTTC
CASSARASSYNEQFF